This TCR beta chain is drawn from a study of blood T cell repertoires in COVID-19. Measured with immunoSEQ multiplex PCR; TCRdb has only the in-frame clones, and not every one. The profile shows around 120,000 clones, roughly nine tenths of them singletons. Germline CDR1 is SNHLY and CDR2 is FYNNEI. CDR3 size: 17 residues. V trimming: 1 base; J trimming: 3 bases; junction bases outside the gene matches: 9. This sequence originates from a man in his 70s who had recovered from COVID-19. Sequencing input: peripheral blood. The V call is TRBV2, the J call TRBJ1-5; 7 bases fit TRBD1. The CDR3 coding sequence is TGTGCCAGCAGTGAAGGACCCTGGACAGGCCCCAATCAGCCCCAGCATTTT. It encodes CASSEGPWTGPNQPQHF.